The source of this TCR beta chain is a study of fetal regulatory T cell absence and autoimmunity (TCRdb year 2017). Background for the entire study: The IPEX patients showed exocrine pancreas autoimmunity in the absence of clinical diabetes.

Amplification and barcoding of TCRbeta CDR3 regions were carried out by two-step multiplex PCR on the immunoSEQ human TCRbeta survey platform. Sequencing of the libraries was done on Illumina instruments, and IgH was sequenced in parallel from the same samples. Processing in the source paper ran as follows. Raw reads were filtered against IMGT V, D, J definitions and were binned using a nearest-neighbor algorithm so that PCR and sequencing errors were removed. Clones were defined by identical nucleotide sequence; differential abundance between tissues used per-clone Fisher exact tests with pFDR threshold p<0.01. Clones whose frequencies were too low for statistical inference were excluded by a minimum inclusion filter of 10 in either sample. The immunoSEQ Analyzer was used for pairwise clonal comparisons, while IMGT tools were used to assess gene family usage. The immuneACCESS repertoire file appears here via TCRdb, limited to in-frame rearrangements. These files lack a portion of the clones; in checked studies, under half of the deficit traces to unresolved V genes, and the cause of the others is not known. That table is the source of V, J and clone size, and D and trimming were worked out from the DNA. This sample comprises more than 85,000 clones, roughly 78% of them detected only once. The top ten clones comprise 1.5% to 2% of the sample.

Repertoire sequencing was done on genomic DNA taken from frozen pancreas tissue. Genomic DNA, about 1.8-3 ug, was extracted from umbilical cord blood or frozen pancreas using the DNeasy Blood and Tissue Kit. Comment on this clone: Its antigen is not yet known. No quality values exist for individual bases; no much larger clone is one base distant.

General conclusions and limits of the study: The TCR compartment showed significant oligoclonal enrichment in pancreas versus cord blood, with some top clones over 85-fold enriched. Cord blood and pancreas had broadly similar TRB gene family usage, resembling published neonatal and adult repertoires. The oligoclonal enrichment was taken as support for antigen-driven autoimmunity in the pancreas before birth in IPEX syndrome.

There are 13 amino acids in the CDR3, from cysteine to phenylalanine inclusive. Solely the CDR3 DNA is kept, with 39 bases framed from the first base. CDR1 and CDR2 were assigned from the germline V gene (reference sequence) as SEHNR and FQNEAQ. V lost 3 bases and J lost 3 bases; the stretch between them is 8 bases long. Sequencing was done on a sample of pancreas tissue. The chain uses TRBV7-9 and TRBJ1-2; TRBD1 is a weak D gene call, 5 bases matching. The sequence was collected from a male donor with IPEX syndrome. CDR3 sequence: CASSFVRDYGYTF. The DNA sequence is TGTGCCAGCAGCTTCGTCAGGGACTATGGCTACACCTTC.